The 9 T cell receptor beta chains listed next were all sequenced from one sample in a study of T cell responses to AZD1222 COVID-19 vaccine. Data came from immunoSEQ multiplex PCR; TCRdb stores just in-frame clones and leaves some out. This table holds around 99,000 clones, 70% to 90% found once. The source was peripheral blood, collected on day 0 of AZD1222 vaccination. The receptors here all came from an adult in good health.

This sequence joins TRBV21-1 and TRBJ2-7; the DNA was not compared with TRBD2, the D call given in the table. TRBV21-1 represents a pseudogene. This CDR3 spans 22 amino acids. In nucleotides, the CDR3 is TGTGCCAGCAGCAAAGCGTTTCGGGGACTCCGCGGGTTGTACCTTTACTCCTACGAGCAGTACGTC. Its protein product is CASSKAFRGLRGLYLYSYEQYV.

This clone was counted only a few times. The J gene is TRBJ1-5, the V gene TRBV6-5; the D gene is possibly TRBD1 (6 bases). Germline V lookup: CDR1 MNHEY, CDR2 SVGAGI. The CDR3 consists of 13 residues. The germline V and J ends were trimmed by 8 bases and 4 bases, with 12 bases remaining between them. CDR3 residues: CASGQGQNQPQHF. CDR3 nucleotide sequence: TGTGCCAGCGGGCAGGGACAAAATCAGCCCCAGCATTTT.

The rearrangement uses TRBV20-1 and TRBJ1-2; 7 nucleotides agree with TRBD1. CDR1 and CDR2 from the germline V gene are DFQATT and SNEGSKA (reference sequence). The CDR3 is 11 residues long. V lost 8 bases to trimming and J lost 8 bases; unmatched junction nucleotides: 8. The CDR3 protein is CSPGQTGGYTF. The CDR3 nucleotides are TGCAGTCCGGGACAGACCGGGGGCTACACCTTC.

The V gene is TRBV28, the J gene TRBJ2-2; D perhaps matches TRBD1 (6 bases). This CDR3 has 15 residues. Trimming took 8 bases from V and 7 from J, leaving 20 bases between them. Germline CDR1 MDHEN, CDR2 SYDVKM. Here the CDR3 DNA reads TGTGCCAGCCGTATACAGGGTGCGGGCAGCGGGGAGCTGTTTTTT. Its protein is CASRIQGAGSGELFF.

The chain is built from TRBV18 and TRBJ2-7; 8 bases fit TRBD2. CDR3 length: 15 amino acids. V gave up 6 bases and J gave up 3 bases; unmatched junction bases: 10. CDR1 and CDR2 from the germline V gene are KGHSH and LQKENI. CDR3 sequence reads: CASSQYSGVFYEQYF. CDR3 coding DNA: TGTGCCAGCTCTCAATATAGCGGGGTGTTCTACGAGCAGTACTTC.

This rearrangement joins TRBV7-8 to TRBJ2-5; D is uncertain. This CDR3 comprises 13 residues. Per germline, CDR1 SGHVS and CDR2 FQNEAQ. Trimming left V 7 bases short and J 1 base short, with 10 bases between. The CDR3 protein is CASIERAQETQYF. CDR3 DNA sequence: TGTGCCAGCATCGAACGGGCCCAAGAGACCCAGTACTTC.

V is TRBV19 and J is TRBJ1-2, with 7 bases fitting TRBD1. This CDR3 is 13 amino acids long. The V gene end was trimmed by 4 bases and the J gene end by 2 bases; junction bases not matched to a gene: 1. The germline gives CDR1 LNHDA, CDR2 SQIVND (reference sequence). The CDR3 protein is CASSNRGNYGYTF. The CDR3 region has the DNA TGTGCCAGTAGTAACAGGGGAAACTATGGCTACACCTTC. Full variable domain (outside the CDR3, taken from reference TRBV19 and TRBJ1-2): DGGITQSPKYLFRKEGQNVTLSCEQNLNHDAMYWYRQDPGQGLRLIYYSQIVNDFQKGDIAEGYSVSREKKESFPLTVTSAQKNPTAFYLCASSNRGNYGYTFGSGTRLTVV.

The V call is TRBV6-2 or TRBV6-3, the J call TRBJ1-2; D may be TRBD1 (5 bases). Germline V lookup: CDR1 MNHEY, CDR2 SVGEGT. Trimming pared 0 bases from V and 4 bases from J, leaving 12 bases between. This CDR3 is built from 15 residues. The CDR3 region is CASSYSGEFGYGYTF. The CDR3 DNA reads as TGTGCCAGCAGTTACTCAGGGGAATTTGGCTATGGCTACACCTTC.

The chain couples TRBV6-5 to TRBJ2-5, with 10 nucleotides matching TRBD2. The CDR3 consists of 15 residues. CDR1 and CDR2 (germline): MNHEY, SVGAGI. The V segment lost 6 bases and the J segment 7 bases; nucleotides outside the gene matches: 11. CDR3: CASSGLAGEFGTQYF. The CDR3 DNA reads as TGTGCCAGCAGCGGCCTAGCGGGGGAATTCGGGACCCAGTACTTC.